The rows below give T cell receptor beta chains drawn from one sample of a study of blood T cell repertoires in COVID-19. Measured with immunoSEQ multiplex PCR; TCRdb has only the in-frame clones, and not every one. Of some 340,000 clones listed, around four fifths are singletons. The sequenced sample was peripheral blood. The source of these receptors is a man younger than 40 with active or convalescent COVID-19. Each CDR3 is given with its conserved first and last residue. A D gene is named only where the DNA matches it firmly. The listing skips clone size in some rows; elsewhere it reads once, few, many or a size class.

abundance	v_gene	j_gene	d_gene	CDR3nt	CDR3aa
NA	TRBV11-3	TRBJ2-4	NA	TGTGCCAGCAGCCCCCACATAGCCAAAAACATTCAGTACTTC	CASSPHIAKNIQYF
NA	TRBV27	TRBJ2-1	NA	TGTGCCAGCAGTTTAGAGAGTCGCTACAATGAGCAGTTCTTC	CASSLESRYNEQFF
NA	TRBV4-3	TRBJ1-2	TRBD1	TGCGCCAGCAGCCGAAAAACAGGGGGCGGTAACCAACTATCTGGCTACACCTTC	CASSRKTGGGNQLSGYTF
NA	TRBV4-3	TRBJ2-1	TRBD2	TGCGCCAGCAGCCAAGTGAGTAGCGGGACATACAATGAGCAGTTCTTC	CASSQVSSGTYNEQFF
NA	TRBV11-2	TRBJ1-4	NA	TGTGCCAGCAGCCCACAGGCTATTAATGAAAAACTGTTTTTT	CASSPQAINEKLFF
NA	TRBV5-1	TRBJ2-5	NA	TGCGCCAGCAGCTTGTCCCCTGAGGGTACCCAGTACTTC	CASSLSPEGTQYF
NA	TRBV2	TRBJ2-5	NA	TGTGCCAGCAGTGAAGGGCAGGGGATGGGGCAAGAGACCCAGTACTTC	CASSEGQGMGQETQYF
NA	TRBV5-6	TRBJ1-5	TRBD1	TGTGCCAGCAGCGGGGGGACAGGGGGATATCAGCCCCAGCATTTT	CASSGGTGGYQPQHF
NA	TRBV5-1	TRBJ2-7	NA	TGCGCCAGCAGCCCCGCGAATCCGTACGAGCAGTACTTC	CASSPANPYEQYF
NA	TRBV3-1/TRBV3-2	TRBJ1-2	NA	TGTGCCAGCAGCCAAGGGACAGTTCTCAACTATGGCTACACCTTC	CASSQGTVLNYGYTF
NA	TRBV18	TRBJ1-5	TRBD1	TGTGCCAGCTCACCGGCGGGACAGGGGTCTTATAGCAATCAGCCCCAGCATTTT	CASSPAGQGSYSNQPQHF
NA	TRBV30	TRBJ2-2	TRBD2	TGTGCCTGGAGTATAGGACTAGCGGGTACCGGGGAGCTGTTTTTT	CAWSIGLAGTGELFF
NA	TRBV19	TRBJ2-2	TRBD1	TGTGCCAGTAGTATCGGGCAGACAGGGACCGGGGAGCTGTTTTTT	CASSIGQTGTGELFF
NA	TRBV6-5	TRBJ2-3	TRBD1	TGTGCCAGCAGGACCGGGACAGGGAGGGATACGCAGTATTTT	CASRTGTGRDTQYF
NA	TRBV9	TRBJ2-3	TRBD1	TGTGCCAGCAACATGGGGACAGGTGGCACAGATACGCAGTATTTT	CASNMGTGGTDTQYF
NA	TRBV20-1	TRBJ2-1	NA	TGCAGTGCGCAGAATAGCTATGAGCAGTTCTTC	CSAQNSYEQFF
NA	TRBV7-9	TRBJ2-1	TRBD2	TGTGCCAGCAGCCCGGGACTAGCGGGGCACAATGAGCAGTTCTTC	CASSPGLAGHNEQFF
NA	TRBV4-1	TRBJ2-3	TRBD2	TGCGCCAGCAGCCAAGTATTAGCGGGAGCCGACACAGATACGCAGTATTTT	CASSQVLAGADTDTQYF
few	TRBV29-1	TRBJ1-2	NA	TGCAGCGTTGACCACGACAGGAACTATGGCTACACCTTC	CSVDHDRNYGYTF
NA	TRBV28	TRBJ2-1	TRBD2	TGTGCCAGCAGTCCCCACTCTAGCGGGGGGGTGAGGGAGCAGTTCTTC	CASSPHSSGGVREQFF
NA	TRBV7-2	TRBJ1-1	NA	TGTGCCAGCAGCTTAGGGCATAACACTGAAGCTTTCTTT	CASSLGHNTEAFF
NA	TRBV24-1	TRBJ2-1	TRBD1	TGTGCCACCATGTCGGACAGGGCCCTCTCTAATGAGCAGTTCTTC	CATMSDRALSNEQFF
NA	TRBV6-5	TRBJ2-3	NA	TGTGCCAGCAGCCCACAGGGCCCTAGCACAGATACGCAGTATTTT	CASSPQGPSTDTQYF
few	TRBV4-1	TRBJ2-7	NA	TGCGCCAGCAGCCAAGATCCCAGCGGGCCCTACGAGCAGTACTTC	CASSQDPSGPYEQYF
once	TRBV19	TRBJ2-1	NA	TGTGCCAGTAGTATAACTCCGGGGTCTAGCTCCTACAATGAGCAGTTCTTC	CASSITPGSSSYNEQFF
NA	TRBV3-1/TRBV3-2	TRBJ2-7	NA	TGTGCCAGCAGCAACGCATTAGGGAGCTACTACGAGCAGTACTTC	CASSNALGSYYEQYF
NA	TRBV6-5	TRBJ2-7	NA	TGTGCCAGCAGTTACTCCCCCCGGGACTCGGACGAGCAGTACTTC	CASSYSPRDSDEQYF
NA	TRBV5-6	TRBJ1-2	NA	TGTGCCAGCAGCTTGGTGTCGGGTGCTAACTATGGCTACACCTTC	CASSLVSGANYGYTF